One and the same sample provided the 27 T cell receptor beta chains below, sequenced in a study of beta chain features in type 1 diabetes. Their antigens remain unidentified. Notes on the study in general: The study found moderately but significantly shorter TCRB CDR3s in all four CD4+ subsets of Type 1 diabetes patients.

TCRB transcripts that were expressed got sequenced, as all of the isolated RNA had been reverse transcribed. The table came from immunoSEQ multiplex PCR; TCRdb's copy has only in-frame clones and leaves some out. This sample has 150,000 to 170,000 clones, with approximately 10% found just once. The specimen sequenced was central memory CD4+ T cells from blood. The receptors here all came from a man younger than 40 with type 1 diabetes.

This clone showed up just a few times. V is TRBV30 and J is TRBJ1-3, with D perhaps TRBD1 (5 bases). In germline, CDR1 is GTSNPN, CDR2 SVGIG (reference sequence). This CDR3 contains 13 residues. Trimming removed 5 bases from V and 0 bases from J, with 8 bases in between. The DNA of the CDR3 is TGTGCCTGGGGTACAGGCTCTGGAAACACCATATATTTT. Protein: CAWGTGSGNTIYF.

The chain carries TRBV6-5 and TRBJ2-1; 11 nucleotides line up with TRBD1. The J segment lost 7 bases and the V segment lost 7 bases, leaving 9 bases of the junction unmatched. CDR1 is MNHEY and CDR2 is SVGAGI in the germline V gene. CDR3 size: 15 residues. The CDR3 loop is CASTGWGTGGNEQFF. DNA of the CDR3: TGTGCCAGCACAGGTTGGGGGACAGGGGGGAATGAGCAGTTCTTC.

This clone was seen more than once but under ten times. The CDR3 sequence is CASVLRGQTAEQYF. The CDR3 nucleotides read TGTGCCAGCGTTCTACGGGGACAGACGGCCGAGCAGTACTTC. The V and J genes are TRBV6-1 and TRBJ2-7, with 7 bases matching TRBD1. The length of the CDR3 is 14 residues. Germline V gene sequence: CDR1 MNHNS, CDR2 SASEGT. V lost 8 bases, J lost 6 bases, and 13 bases stayed unmatched.

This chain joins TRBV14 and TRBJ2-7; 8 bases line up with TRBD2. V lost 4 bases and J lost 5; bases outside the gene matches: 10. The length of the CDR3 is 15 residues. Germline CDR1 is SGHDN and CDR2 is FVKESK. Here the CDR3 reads CASSRPRAGVDEQYF. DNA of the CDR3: TGTGCCAGCAGCCGACCCCGAGCGGGAGTAGACGAGCAGTACTTC.

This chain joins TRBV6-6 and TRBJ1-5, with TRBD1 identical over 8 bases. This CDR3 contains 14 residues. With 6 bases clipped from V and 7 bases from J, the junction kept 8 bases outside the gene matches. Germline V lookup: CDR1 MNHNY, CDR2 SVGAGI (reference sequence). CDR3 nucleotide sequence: TGTGCCAGCAGCCCCGGACAGGGAGGACAGCCCCAGCATTTT. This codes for CASSPGQGGQPQHF.

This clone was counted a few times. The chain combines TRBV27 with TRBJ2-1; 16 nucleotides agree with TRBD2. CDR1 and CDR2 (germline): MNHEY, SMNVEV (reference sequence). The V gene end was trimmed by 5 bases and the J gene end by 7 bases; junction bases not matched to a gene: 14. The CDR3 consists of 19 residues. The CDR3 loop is CASSAGLAGGPTGVNEQFF. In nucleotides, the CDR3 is TGTGCCAGCAGTGCGGGACTAGCGGGAGGGCCTACCGGGGTGAATGAGCAGTTCTTC.

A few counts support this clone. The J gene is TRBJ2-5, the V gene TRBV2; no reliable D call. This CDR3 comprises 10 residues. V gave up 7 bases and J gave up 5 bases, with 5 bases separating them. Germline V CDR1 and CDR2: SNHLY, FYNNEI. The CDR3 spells CASILETQYF. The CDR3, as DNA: TGTGCCAGCATTCTGGAGACCCAGTACTTC.

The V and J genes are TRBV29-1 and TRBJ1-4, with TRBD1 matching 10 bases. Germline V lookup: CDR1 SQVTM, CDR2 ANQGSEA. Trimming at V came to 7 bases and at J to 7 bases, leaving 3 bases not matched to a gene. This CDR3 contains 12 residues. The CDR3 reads CSGQGASEKLFF. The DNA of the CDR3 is TGCAGCGGACAGGGGGCAAGTGAAAAACTGTTTTTT. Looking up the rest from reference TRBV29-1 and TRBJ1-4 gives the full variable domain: SAVISQKPSRDICQRGTSLTIQCQVDSQVTMMFWYRQQPGQSLTLIATANQGSEATYESGFVIDKFPISRPNLTFSTLTVSNMSPEDSSIYLCSGQGASEKLFFGSGTQLSVL.

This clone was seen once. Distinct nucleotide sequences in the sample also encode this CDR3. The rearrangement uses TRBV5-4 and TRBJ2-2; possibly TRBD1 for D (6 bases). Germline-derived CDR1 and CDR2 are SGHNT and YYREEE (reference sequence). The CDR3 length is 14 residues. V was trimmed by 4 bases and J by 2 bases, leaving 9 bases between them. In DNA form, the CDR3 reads TGTGCCAGCAGCCTACAGGGAAACACCGGGGAGCTGTTTTTT. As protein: CASSLQGNTGELFF.

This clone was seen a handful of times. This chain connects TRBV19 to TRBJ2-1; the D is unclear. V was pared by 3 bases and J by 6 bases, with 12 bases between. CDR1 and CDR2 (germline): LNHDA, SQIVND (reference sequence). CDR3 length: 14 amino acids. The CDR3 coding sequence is TGTGCCAGTAGTATCGCGTCGGTAGTCAATGAGCAGTTCTTC. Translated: CASSIASVVNEQFF.

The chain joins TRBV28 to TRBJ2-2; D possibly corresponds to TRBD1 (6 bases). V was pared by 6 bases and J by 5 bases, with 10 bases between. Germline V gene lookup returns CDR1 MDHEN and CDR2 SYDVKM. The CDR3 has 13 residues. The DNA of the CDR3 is TGTGCCAGCAGCCGCCAGGGGACCGGGGAGCTGTTTTTT. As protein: CASSRQGTGELFF. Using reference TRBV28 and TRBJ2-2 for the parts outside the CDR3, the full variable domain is DVKVTQSSRYLVKRTGEKVFLECVQDMDHENMFWYRQDPGLGLRLIYFSYDVKMKEKGDIPEGYSVSREKKERFSLILESASTNQTSMYLCASSRQGTGELFFGEGSRLTVL.

CDR3 DNA sequence: TGCAGCGTTGGTAGTCTAGCGGGGGTCACAGATACGCAGTATTTT. It codes for CSVGSLAGVTDTQYF. The chain couples TRBV29-1 to TRBJ2-3, with 10 bases lining up with TRBD2. V shed 4 bases and J 2 bases; nucleotides not matched to a gene: 6. Germline V gene lookup returns CDR1 SQVTM and CDR2 ANQGSEA. The length of the CDR3 is 15 residues.

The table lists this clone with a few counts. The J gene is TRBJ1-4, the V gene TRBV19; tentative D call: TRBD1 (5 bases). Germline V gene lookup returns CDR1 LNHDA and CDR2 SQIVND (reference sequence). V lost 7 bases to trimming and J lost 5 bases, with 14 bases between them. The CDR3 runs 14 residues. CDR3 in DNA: TGTGCCAGTAAGGTGGCAGGACACAATGAAAAACTGTTTTTT. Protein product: CASKVAGHNEKLFF.

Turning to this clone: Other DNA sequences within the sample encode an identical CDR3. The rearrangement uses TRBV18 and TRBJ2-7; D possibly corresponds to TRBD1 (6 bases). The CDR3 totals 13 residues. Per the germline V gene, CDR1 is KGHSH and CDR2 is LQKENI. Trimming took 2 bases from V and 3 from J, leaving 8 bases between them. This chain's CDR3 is CASSPAGDYEQYF. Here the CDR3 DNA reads TGTGCCAGCTCACCAGCAGGGGACTACGAGCAGTACTTC.

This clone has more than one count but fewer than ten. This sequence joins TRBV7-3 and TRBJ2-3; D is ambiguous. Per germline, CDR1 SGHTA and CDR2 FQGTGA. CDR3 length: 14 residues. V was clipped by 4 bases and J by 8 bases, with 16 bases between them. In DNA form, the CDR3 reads TGTGCCAGCAGCTCGCCCCCCCTAGAGGCTACGCAGTATTTT. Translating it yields CASSSPPLEATQYF.

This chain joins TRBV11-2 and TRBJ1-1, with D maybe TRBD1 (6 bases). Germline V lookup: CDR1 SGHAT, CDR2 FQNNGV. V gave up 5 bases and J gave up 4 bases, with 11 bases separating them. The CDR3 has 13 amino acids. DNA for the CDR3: TGTGCCAGCAGCCCGGACAGAGGCACTGAAGCTTTCTTT. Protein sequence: CASSPDRGTEAFF.

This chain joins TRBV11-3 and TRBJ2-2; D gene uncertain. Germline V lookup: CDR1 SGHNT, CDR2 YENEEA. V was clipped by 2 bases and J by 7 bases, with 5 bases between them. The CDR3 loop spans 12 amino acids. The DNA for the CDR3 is TGTGCCAGCAGCTTACTCGGCGGGGAGCTGTTTTTT. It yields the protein CASSLLGGELFF. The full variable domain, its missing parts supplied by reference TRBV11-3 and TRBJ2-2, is EAGVVQSPRYKIIEKKQPVAFWCNPISGHNTLYWYLQNLGQGPELLIRYENEEAVDDSQLPKDRFSAERLKGVDSTLKIQPAELGDSAVYLCASSLLGGELFFGEGSRLTVL.

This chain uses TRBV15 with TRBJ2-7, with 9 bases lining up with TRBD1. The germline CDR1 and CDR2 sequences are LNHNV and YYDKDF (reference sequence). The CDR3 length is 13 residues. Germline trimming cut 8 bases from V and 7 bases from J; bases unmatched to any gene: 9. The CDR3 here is CATSSGQGREQYF. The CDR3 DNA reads TGTGCCACCTCGAGCGGACAGGGGAGAGAGCAGTACTTC.

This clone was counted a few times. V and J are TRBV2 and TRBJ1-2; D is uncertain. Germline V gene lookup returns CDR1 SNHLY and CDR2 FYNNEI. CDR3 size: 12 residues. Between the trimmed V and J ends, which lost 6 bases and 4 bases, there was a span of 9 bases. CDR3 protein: CASSVGVYGYTF. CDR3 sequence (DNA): TGTGCCAGCAGCGTCGGTGTCTATGGCTACACCTTC.

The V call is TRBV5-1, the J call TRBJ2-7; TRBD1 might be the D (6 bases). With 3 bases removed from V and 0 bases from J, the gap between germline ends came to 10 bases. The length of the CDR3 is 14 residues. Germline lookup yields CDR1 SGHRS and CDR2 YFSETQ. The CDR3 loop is CASSSQGSSYEQYF. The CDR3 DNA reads TGCGCCAGCAGCTCCCAGGGGAGCTCCTACGAGCAGTACTTC.

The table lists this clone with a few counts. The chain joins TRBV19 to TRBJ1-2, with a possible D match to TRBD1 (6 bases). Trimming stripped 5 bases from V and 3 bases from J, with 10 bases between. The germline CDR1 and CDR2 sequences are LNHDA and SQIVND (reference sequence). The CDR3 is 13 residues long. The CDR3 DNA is TGTGCCAGTAGTCGCAGGGGTGACTATGGCTACACCTTC. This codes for CASSRRGDYGYTF. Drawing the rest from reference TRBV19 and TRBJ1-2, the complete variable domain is DGGITQSPKYLFRKEGQNVTLSCEQNLNHDAMYWYRQDPGQGLRLIYYSQIVNDFQKGDIAEGYSVSREKKESFPLTVTSAQKNPTAFYLCASSRRGDYGYTFGSGTRLTVV.

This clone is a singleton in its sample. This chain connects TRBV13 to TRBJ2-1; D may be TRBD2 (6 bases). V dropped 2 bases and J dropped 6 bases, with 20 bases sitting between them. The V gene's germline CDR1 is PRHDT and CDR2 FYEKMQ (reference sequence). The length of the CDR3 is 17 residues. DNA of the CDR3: TGTGCCAGCAGCTTAAGCGGGTTCCCTTTTCGCAGCAATGAGCAGTTCTTC. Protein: CASSLSGFPFRSNEQFF.

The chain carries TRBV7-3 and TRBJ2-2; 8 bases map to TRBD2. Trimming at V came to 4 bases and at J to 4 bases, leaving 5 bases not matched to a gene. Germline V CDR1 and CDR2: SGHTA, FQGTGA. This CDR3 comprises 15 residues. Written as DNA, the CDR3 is TGTGCCAGCAGCTCCTCAGCGGGAGTCACCGGGGAGCTGTTTTTT. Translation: CASSSSAGVTGELFF.

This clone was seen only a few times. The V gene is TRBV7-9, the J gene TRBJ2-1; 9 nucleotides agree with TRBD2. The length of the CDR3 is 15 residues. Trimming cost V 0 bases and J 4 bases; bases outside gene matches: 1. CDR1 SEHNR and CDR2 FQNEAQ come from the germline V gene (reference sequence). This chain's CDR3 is CASSLATSGYNEQFF. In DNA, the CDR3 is TGTGCCAGCAGCTTAGCGACTAGCGGTTACAATGAGCAGTTCTTC.

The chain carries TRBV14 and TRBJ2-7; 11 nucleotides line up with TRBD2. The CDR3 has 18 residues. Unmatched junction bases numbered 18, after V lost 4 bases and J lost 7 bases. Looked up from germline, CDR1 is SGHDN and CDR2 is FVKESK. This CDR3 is CASSRDNRLAGKTMEQYF. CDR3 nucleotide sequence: TGTGCCAGCAGCCGCGACAACCGACTAGCGGGAAAGACTATGGAGCAGTACTTC.

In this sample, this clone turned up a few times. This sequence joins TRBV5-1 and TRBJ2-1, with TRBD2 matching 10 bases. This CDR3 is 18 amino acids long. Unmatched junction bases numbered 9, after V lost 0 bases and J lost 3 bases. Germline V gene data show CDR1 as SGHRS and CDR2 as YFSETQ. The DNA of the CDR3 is TGCGCCAGCAGCTTGGTCCTAGCGGGAGCCGGAATCTACAATGAGCAGTTCTTC. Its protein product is CASSLVLAGAGIYNEQFF.

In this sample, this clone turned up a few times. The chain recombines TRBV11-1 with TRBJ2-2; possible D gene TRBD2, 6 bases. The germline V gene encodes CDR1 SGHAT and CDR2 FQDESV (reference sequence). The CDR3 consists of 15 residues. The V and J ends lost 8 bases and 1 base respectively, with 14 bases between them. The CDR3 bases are TGTGCCAGCCTTCCCGGGACTGAGAACACCGGGGAGCTGTTTTTT. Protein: CASLPGTENTGELFF.